This T cell receptor beta chain was observed in a study of blood T cells in healthy people across ages. CDR1 and CDR2 from the germline V gene are SQVTM and ANQGSEA. V gave up 5 bases and J gave up 2 bases; unmatched junction bases: 5. The CDR3 spans 13 residues. For the second PCR, which ran for roughly 6 to 11 cycles, a sample-barcoded 5' primer and a J-beta primer mix were used. Each of the cDNA molecules was tagged by a template-switch adaptor with 12 random nucleotides. Per-sample output comprised a minimum of 2.5 million paired-end reads containing CDR3. TCRdb reprocessed the 5' RACE reads with MiXCR, giving one entry per CDR3 protein. In the table there are approximately 1,000,000 distinct CDR3 sequences, under 40% of which are singletons. Extraction yielded at least 5 micrograms of total RNA per sample.

The TCR sequence derives from a man aged 18 to 29 in good health. Sequencing input: blood. V is TRBV29-1 and J is TRBJ1-1, with 7 bases aligning to TRBD1. The CDR3 region is CSVRQGSNTEAFF. CDR3 in DNA: TGCAGCGTTAGACAGGGTTCAAACACTGAAGCTTTCTTT.